This record covers a single TCR beta chain. CD45RO-negative, CCR7-positively selected cells formed the naive CD8 fraction, excluding terminally differentiated effector memory CD45RA+ cells. Germline V gene data show CDR1 as SGDLS and CDR2 as YYNGEE. Trimming at V came to 4 bases and at J to 0 bases, leaving 3 bases not matched to a gene. The CDR3 is made up of 15 amino acids. This entry belongs to a study of shared clonotypes between healthy human individuals. Assay runs were performed at deep level. Method: immunoSEQ multiplex PCR; TCRdb's copy keeps in-frame clones and lacks some. Of approximately 1.9 million clones in the sample, roughly 93% were seen once.

The clonotype originates from a man aged 18-30 years in good health. Some clones in this sample may be carry-over from other donors' samples. Sequencing input: naive CD8+ T cells from PBMCs. V usage is TRBV9 and J usage is TRBJ1-1; 10 bases align to TRBD1. The CDR3 DNA reads TGTGCCAGCAGCCCAGGACAGGGGGTGAACACTGAAGCTTTCTTT. This codes for CASSPGQGVNTEAFF.